This passage covers 14 T cell receptor beta chains from one sample sequenced in a study of blood T cell repertoires in COVID-19. Assay: immunoSEQ multiplex PCR; the TCRdb copy retains only in-frame clones and omits some. This sample has 120,000 to 150,000 clones, with 80% to 90% found just once. The sample was peripheral blood. These receptors all come from a woman in her sixties or seventies with active COVID-19.

The CDR3 sequence is CASSEPGQLANTGELFF. The DNA of the CDR3 is TGTGCCAGCAGTGAACCCGGACAACTCGCGAACACCGGGGAGCTGTTTTTT. The chain uses TRBV25-1 and TRBJ2-2; D perhaps matches TRBD1 (5 bases). Germline lookup yields CDR1 MGHDK and CDR2 SYGVNS. V lost 2 bases, J lost 0 bases, and 13 bases lay in between. The CDR3 extends over 17 amino acids.

CDR3 sequence reads: CASRPGQGDLSYNSPLHF. The CDR3 region has the DNA TGTGCCAGCAGGCCGGGACAGGGGGACCTCTCCTATAATTCACCCCTCCACTTT. The rearrangement joins TRBV27 to TRBJ1-6; 11 nucleotides match TRBD1. Germline CDR1 reads MNHEY; CDR2 reads SMNVEV (reference sequence). CDR3 length: 18 amino acids. The trim removed 6 bases at V and 0 bases at J, leaving 7 bases unmatched.

The V gene is TRBV28, the J gene TRBJ2-1; the D gene is possibly TRBD2 (5 bases). The CDR3 extends over 12 amino acids. Trimming shortened V by 5 bases and J by 9 bases, and 11 bases separated the two germline ends. Germline CDR1 reads MDHEN; CDR2 reads SYDVKM. CDR3 loop: CASSPTTSEQFF. The CDR3 coding sequence is TGTGCCAGCAGTCCGACTACTAGTGAGCAGTTCTTC.

The CDR3 DNA reads TGTGCCAGCAGCAAAGAGGCCGGGGGTTGCGGGCAGTACTTC. Protein sequence: CASSKEAGGCGQYF. The genes are TRBV21-1 and TRBJ2-7; the table's D gene call, TRBD2, was not cross checked with the DNA. TRBV21-1 is a pseudogene segment. CDR3 length equals 14 residues.

V and J are TRBV15 and TRBJ2-6; D not resolved. V was trimmed by 1 base and J by 1 base, leaving 5 bases between them. Per the germline V gene, CDR1 is LNHNV and CDR2 is YYDKDF (reference sequence). This CDR3 region has 15 residues. The chain's CDR3 is CATSRVRSGANVLTF. The DNA for the CDR3 is TGTGCCACCAGCAGAGTGAGGTCTGGGGCCAACGTCCTGACTTTC.

The gene calls are TRBV3-1 (or the pseudogene TRBV3-2) and TRBJ2-1; D not resolved. Trimming took 3 bases from V and 3 from J, leaving 6 bases between them. The germline V gene encodes CDR1 LGHDT and CDR2 YNNKEL (reference sequence). The CDR3 spans 13 residues. CDR3 nucleotide sequence: TGTGCCAGCAGCCAGTTCGGCTACAATGAGCAGTTCTTC. Its protein is CASSQFGYNEQFF.

The chain recombines TRBV27 with TRBJ2-1; TRBD2 might be the D (6 bases). CDR1 is MNHEY, CDR2 SMNVEV, per germline (reference sequence). The ends were cut back, 3 bases at V and 6 bases at J, with 15 bases in the middle. The length of the CDR3 is 15 residues. The CDR3 DNA reads TGTGCCAGCAGTTTCCCCTCCGGGAGTAGCAATGAGCAGTTCTTC. Residues: CASSFPSGSSNEQFF.

The CDR3 region is CATSDGGAPYQPQHF. The CDR3 DNA follows: TGTGCCACCAGTGATGGAGGGGCCCCCTATCAGCCCCAGCATTTT. This sequence joins TRBV24-1 and TRBJ1-5, with a possible D match to TRBD1 (5 bases). V lost 3 bases and J lost 5, with 13 bases in between. There are 15 residues in the CDR3. CDR1 is KGHDR and CDR2 is SFDVKD in the germline V gene.

V is TRBV18 and J is TRBJ2-1; 12 bases map to TRBD2. The CDR3 is 15 residues long. V was clipped by 3 bases and J by 7 bases; unmatched bases: 4. CDR1 and CDR2 from the germline V gene are KGHSH and LQKENI. The CDR3 protein is CASSPRLAGDNEQFF. Here the CDR3 DNA reads TGTGCCAGCTCACCCCGACTAGCGGGAGATAATGAGCAGTTCTTC. Filled out from reference TRBV18 and TRBJ2-1, the complete variable domain reads NAGVMQNPRHLVRRRGQEARLRCSPMKGHSHVYWYRQLPEEGLKFMVYLQKENIIDESGMPKERFSAEFPKEGPSILRIQQVVRGDSAAYFCASSPRLAGDNEQFFGPGTRLTVL.

The sample holds one count of this clone. V and J are TRBV6-5 and TRBJ2-7; D gene unclear. The CDR3 has 13 residues. Germline values: CDR1 MNHEY, CDR2 SVGAGI. Trimming shortened V by 2 bases and J by 2 bases, and 7 bases separated the two germline ends. In DNA, the CDR3 is TGTGCCAGCAGTTACGCGTCTACCTACGAGCAGTACTTC. Protein sequence: CASSYASTYEQYF.

The J gene is TRBJ1-1, the V gene TRBV6-2 or TRBV6-3; 7 bases fit TRBD1. The CDR3 consists of 16 residues. The ends lost 2 bases at V and 1 base at J; junction bases unmatched: 7. Germline V lookup: CDR1 MNHEY, CDR2 SVGEGT. Here the CDR3 reads CASSYGWDRRNTEAFF. DNA of the CDR3: TGTGCCAGCAGTTACGGGTGGGACAGAAGGAACACTGAAGCTTTCTTT.

V gene TRBV12-3 or TRBV12-4 combines with J gene TRBJ2-7; no reliable D call. CDR3 length: 11 amino acids. Trimming shortened V by 5 bases and J by 1 base, and 3 bases separated the two germline ends. The CDR3 DNA reads TGTGCCAGCAGTCCATCCTACGAGCAGTACTTC. Amino acid sequence: CASSPSYEQYF.

The chain uses TRBV11-2 and TRBJ2-7; tentative D call: TRBD2 (5 bases). The germline V gene encodes CDR1 SGHAT and CDR2 FQNNGV. Trimming took off 3 bases at V and 5 bases at J, with 11 bases between the two ends. The CDR3 is 13 residues long. Written as DNA, the CDR3 is TGTGCCAGCAGCTTCGCCGGGGAGCACGAGCAGTACTTC. Protein sequence: CASSFAGEHEQYF.

The V and J genes are TRBV11-2 and TRBJ1-4, with unresolved D. Looked up from germline, CDR1 is SGHAT and CDR2 is FQNNGV. The V and J ends lost 2 bases and 8 bases respectively, with 12 bases between them. CDR3 length: 14 amino acids. For the CDR3, the DNA is TGTGCCAGCAGCTTATGGGCCCCGGCCGAAAAACTGTTTTTT. It encodes CASSLWAPAEKLFF.